This T cell receptor beta chain stems from a study of CD4 T cells in relation to SARS-CoV-2 and coronaviruses. Study at large: Patient ages ranged from 21 to 72, median 38. Shared crossreactive spike epitopes were mapped to their HLA restriction.

Study results and limitations: In 55% to 75% of donors, memory CD4+ clonotypes crossrecognized SARS-CoV-2 and at least one common cold coronavirus spike.

CDR1 is MDHEN, CDR2 SYDVKM, per germline. This CDR3 has 12 residues. Trimming took off 8 bases at V and 0 bases at J, with 4 bases between the two ends. Sequenced by immunoSEQ multiplex PCR; TCRdb stores in-frame clones only, minus some. The sample holds some 60,000 clones, about 91% seen once. Concerning this clone itself: Its antigen is not known.

Sequences were obtained from naive CD4+ T cells from PBMCs. Subset indicated: naive CD4+ T cells isolated by negative enrichment. The clonotype originates from an adult with COVID-19. The chain is built from TRBV28 and TRBJ2-2; D remains ambiguous. The CDR3 region is CASWTNTGELFF. CDR3 nucleotide sequence: TGTGCCAGCTGGACGAACACCGGGGAGCTGTTTTTT.